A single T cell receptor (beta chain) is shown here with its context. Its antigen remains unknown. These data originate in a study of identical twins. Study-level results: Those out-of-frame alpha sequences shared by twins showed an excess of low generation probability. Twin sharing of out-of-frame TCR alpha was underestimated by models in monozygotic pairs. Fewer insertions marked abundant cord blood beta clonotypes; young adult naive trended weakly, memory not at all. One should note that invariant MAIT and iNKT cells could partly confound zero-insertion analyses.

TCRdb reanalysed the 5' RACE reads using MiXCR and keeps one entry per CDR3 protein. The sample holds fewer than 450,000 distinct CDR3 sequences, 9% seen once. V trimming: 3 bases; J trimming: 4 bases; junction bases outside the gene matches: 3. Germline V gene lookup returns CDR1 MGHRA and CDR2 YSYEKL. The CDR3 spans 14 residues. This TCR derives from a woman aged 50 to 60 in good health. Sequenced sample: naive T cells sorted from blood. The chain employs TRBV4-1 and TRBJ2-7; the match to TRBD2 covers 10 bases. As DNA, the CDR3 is TGCGCCAGCAGCCATAGCGGGAGGTTGTACGAGCAGTACTTC. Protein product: CASSHSGRLYEQYF.